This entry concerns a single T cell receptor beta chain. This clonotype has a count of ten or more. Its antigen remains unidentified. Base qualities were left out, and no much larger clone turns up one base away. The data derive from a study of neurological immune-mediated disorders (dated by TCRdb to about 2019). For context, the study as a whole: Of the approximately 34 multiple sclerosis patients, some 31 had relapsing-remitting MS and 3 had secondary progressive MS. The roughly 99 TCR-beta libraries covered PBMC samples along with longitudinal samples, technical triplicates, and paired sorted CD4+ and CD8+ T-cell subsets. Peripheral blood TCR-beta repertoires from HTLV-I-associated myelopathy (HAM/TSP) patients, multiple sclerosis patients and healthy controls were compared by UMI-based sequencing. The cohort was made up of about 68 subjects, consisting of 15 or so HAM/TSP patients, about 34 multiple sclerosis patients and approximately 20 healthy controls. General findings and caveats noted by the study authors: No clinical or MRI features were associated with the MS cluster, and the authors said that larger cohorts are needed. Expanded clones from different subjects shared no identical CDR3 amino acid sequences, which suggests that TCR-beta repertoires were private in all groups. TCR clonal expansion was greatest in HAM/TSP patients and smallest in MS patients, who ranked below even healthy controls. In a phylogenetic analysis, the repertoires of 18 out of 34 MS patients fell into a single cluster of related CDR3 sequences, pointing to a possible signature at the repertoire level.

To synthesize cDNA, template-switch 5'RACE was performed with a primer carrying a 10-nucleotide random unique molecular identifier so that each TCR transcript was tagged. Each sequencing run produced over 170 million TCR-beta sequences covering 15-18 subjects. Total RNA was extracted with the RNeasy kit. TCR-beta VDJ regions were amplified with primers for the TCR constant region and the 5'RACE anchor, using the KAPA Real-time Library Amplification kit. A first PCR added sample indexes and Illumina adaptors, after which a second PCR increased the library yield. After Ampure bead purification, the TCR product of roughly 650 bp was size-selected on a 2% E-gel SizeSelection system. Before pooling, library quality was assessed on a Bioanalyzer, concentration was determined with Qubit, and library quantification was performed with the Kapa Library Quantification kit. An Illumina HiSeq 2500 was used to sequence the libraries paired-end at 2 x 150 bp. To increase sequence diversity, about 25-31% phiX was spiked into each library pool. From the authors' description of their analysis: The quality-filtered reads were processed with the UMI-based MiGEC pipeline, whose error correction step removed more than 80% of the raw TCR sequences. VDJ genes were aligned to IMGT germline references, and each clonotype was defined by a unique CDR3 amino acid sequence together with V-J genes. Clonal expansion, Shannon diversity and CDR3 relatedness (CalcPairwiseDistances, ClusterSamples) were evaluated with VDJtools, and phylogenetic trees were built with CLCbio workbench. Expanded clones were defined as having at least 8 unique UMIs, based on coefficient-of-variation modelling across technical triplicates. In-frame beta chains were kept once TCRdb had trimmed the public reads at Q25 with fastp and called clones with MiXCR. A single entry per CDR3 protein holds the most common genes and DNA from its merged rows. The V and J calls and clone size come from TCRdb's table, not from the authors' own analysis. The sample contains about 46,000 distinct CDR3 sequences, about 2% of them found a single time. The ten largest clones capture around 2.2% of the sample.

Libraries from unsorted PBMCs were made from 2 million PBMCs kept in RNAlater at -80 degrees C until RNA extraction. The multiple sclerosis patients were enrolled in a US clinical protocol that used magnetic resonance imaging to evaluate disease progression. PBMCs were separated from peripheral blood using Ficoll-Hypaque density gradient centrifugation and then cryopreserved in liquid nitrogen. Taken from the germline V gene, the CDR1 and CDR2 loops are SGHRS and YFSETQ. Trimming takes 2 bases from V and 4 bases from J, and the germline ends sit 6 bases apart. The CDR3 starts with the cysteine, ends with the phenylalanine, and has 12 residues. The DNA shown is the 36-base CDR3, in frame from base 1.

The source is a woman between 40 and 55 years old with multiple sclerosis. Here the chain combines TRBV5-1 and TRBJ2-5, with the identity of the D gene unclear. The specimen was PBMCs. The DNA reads TGCGCCAGCAGCTTTAATATAGAGACCCAGTACTTC. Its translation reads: CASSFNIETQYF.